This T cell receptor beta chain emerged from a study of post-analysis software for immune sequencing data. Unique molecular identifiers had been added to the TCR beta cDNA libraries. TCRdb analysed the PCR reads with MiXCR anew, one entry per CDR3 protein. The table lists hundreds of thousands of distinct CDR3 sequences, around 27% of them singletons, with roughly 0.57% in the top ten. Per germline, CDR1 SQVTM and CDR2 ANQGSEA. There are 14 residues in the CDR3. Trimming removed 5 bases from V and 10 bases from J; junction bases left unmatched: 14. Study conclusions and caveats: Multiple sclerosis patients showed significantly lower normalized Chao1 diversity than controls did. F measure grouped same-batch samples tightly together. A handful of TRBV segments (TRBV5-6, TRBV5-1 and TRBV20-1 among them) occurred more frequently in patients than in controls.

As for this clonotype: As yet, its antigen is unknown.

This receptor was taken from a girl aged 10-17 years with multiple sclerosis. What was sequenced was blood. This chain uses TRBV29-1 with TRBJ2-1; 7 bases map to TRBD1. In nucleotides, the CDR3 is TGCAGCGTTACCCGCCTTACAGGGGTTGGAGAGCAGTTCTTC. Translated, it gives CSVTRLTGVGEQFF.